This is a list of T cell receptor beta chains from one sample in a study of T cells in Graves' hyperthyroidism and ophthalmopathy. One entry per CDR3 protein, called by TCRdb with MiXCR from the multiplex PCR reads. The repertoire holds roughly 250,000 distinct CDR3 sequences, with approximately 23% as singletons. Specimen: blood. The receptors derive from a young man with Graves' ophthalmopathy. The CDR3 runs from the conserved cysteine through the conserved F or W. Each record gives: V gene, D gene, CDR3 protein. D genes are given only for firm matches.

v_gene: TRBV5-5
d_gene: .
CDR3aa: CASRFGGATGELFF

v_gene: TRBV6-2/TRBV6-3
d_gene: .
CDR3aa: CASSYSGTGEAFF

v_gene: TRBV5-1
d_gene: .
CDR3aa: CASSPALGDIQYF

v_gene: TRBV10-3
d_gene: TRBD2
CDR3aa: CAISGGLAGDYEQYF

v_gene: TRBV9
d_gene: TRBD2
CDR3aa: CASSVGLAGIQMELFF

v_gene: TRBV6-6
d_gene: TRBD1
CDR3aa: CASSYSFQGALNEQFF

v_gene: TRBV15
d_gene: TRBD1
CDR3aa: CATSRERGRGQYGYTF

v_gene: TRBV10-1
d_gene: .
CDR3aa: CASNADSWDTQYF

v_gene: TRBV19
d_gene: .
CDR3aa: CASSMRRQTDTQYF

v_gene: TRBV30
d_gene: TRBD1
CDR3aa: CAWSKGTGNEQYF